The sample holds a few counts of the clone carrying this TCR beta chain. Its matching antigen is unknown. The sample is drawn from a study of neurological immune-mediated disorders. Germline loops: CDR1 MNHEY, CDR2 SVGAGI. The CDR3 covers 15 residues. The V gene end was trimmed by 7 bases and the J gene end by 11 bases; junction bases not matched to a gene: 17. Study results and limitations: Patients with HTLV-1-associated myelopathy showed the most TCR clonal expansion. Those with multiple sclerosis showed the least, falling below healthy controls. Neither clinical nor MRI features were found to be associated with the multiple sclerosis repertoire cluster. Because no CDR3 amino acid sequences were shared across subjects by expanded clones, private repertoires were suggested in all groups.

The cDNA was synthesized by means of template-switch 5'RACE, which was carried out with 10-nucleotide random UMIs. From the 5' RACE reads, TCRdb called clonotypes with MiXCR, one entry per CDR3 protein. Of roughly 60,000 distinct CDR3 sequences in the sample, 2% to 2.5% were seen once. The sequence came from a man aged 50 to 60 with multiple sclerosis. The V and J genes are TRBV6-5 and TRBJ2-7; 10 bases match TRBD2. The sequenced sample was PBMCs. The CDR3 DNA sequence: TGTGCCAGCACCGAGCAGCGGGGGGGAACCTTAAAAAAGTACTTC. It codes for CASTEQRGGTLKKYF.